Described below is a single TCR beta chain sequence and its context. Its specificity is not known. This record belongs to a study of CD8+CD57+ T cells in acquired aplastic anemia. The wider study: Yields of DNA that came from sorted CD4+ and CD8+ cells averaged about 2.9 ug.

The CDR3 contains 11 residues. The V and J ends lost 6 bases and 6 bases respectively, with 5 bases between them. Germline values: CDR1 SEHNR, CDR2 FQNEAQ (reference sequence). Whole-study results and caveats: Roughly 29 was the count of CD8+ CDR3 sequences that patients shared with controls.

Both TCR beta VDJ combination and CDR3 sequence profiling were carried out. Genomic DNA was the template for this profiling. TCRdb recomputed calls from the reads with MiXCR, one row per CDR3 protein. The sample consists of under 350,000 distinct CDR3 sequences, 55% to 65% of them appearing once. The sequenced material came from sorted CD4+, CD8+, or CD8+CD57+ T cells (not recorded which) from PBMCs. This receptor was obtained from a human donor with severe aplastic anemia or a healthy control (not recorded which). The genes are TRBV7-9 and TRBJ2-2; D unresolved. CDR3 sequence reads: CASSGAGELFF. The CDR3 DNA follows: TGTGCCAGCAGTGGGGCCGGGGAGCTGTTTTTT.